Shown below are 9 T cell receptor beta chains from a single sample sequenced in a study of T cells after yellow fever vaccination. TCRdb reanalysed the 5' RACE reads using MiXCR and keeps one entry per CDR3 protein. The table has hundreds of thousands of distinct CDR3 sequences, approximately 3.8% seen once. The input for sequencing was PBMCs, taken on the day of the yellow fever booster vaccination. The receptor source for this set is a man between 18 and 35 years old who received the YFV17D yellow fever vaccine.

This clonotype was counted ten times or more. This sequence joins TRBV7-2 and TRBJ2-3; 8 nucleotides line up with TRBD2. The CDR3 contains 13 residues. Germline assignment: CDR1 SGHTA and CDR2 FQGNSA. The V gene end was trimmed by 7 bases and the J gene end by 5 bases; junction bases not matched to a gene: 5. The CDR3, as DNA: TGTGCCAGCAATCGGGGGGGCCAAGATACGCAGTATTTT. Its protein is CASNRGGQDTQYF. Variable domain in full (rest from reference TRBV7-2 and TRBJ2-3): GAGVSQSPSNKVTEKGKDVELRCDPISGHTALYWYRQSLGQGLEFLIYFQGNSAPDKSGLPSDRFSAERTGGSVSTLTIQRTQQEDSAVYLCASNRGGQDTQYFGPGTRLTVL.

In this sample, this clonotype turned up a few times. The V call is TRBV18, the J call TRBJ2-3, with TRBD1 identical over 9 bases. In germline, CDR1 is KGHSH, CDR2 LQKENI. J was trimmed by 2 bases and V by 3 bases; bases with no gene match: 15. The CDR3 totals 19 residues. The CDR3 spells CASSPTGTGSYFATDTQYF. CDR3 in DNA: TGTGCCAGCTCACCCACCGGGACAGGGTCGTATTTTGCCACAGATACGCAGTATTTT.

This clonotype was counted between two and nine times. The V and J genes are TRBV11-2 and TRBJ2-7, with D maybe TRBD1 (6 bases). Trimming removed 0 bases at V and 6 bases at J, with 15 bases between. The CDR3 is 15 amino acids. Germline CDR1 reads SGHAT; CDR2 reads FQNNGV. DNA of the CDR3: TGTGCCAGCAGCTTAGACTTTCGTCAGGGGCGCGAGCAGTACGTC. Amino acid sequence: CASSLDFRQGREQYV.

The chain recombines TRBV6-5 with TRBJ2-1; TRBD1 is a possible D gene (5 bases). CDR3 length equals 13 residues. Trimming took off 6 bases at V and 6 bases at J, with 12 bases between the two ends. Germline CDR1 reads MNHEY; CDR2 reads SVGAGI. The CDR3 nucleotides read TGTGCCAGCAGCGTTGCCGACAGCAATGAGCAGTTCTTC. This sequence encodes CASSVADSNEQFF.

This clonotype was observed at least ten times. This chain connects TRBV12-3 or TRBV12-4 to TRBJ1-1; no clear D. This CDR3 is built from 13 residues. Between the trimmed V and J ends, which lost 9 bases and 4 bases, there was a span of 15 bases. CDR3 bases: TGTGCCAGTGAGACGGTAGTGGGCACTGAAGCTTTCTTT. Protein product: CASETVVGTEAFF.

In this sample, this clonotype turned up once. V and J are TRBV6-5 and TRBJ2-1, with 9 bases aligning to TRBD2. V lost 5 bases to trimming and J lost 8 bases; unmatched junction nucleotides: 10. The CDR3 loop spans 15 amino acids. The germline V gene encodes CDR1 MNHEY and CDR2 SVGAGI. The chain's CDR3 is CASSPSSGAAYEQFF. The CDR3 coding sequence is TGTGCCAGCAGTCCCTCTAGCGGGGCGGCTTATGAGCAGTTCTTC.

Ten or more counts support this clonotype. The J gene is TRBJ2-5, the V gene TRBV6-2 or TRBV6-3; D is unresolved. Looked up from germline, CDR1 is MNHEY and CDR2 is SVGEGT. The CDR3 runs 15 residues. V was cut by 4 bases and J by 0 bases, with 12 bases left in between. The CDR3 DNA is TGTGCCAGCAGTTCAGAATTTATCAACCAAGAGACCCAGTACTTC. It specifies CASSSEFINQETQYF.

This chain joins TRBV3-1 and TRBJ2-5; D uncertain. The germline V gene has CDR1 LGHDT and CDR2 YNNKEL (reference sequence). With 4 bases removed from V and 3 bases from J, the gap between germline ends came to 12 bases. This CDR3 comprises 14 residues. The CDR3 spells CASSPRHLEETQYF. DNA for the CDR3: TGTGCCAGCAGCCCCCGCCATTTGGAAGAGACCCAGTACTTC.

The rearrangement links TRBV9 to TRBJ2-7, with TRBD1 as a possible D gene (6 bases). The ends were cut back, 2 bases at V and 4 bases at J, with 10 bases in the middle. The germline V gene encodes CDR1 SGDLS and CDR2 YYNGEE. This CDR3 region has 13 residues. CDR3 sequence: CASSVGTTYEQYF. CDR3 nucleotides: TGTGCCAGCAGCGTGGGGACAACTTACGAGCAGTACTTC.